This TCR beta chain was documented in a study of monozygotic twins with cystic fibrosis. Germline assignment: CDR1 MGHRA and CDR2 YSYEKL. This CDR3 is built from 16 residues. Trimming took 3 bases from V and 2 from J; bases not matched to a gene: 8. Assay: immunoSEQ multiplex PCR; the TCRdb copy retains only in-frame clones and omits some. Of 25,000 to 35,000 clones listed, about 82% were seen once; the top ten hold over 0.7%. This clone was recorded only once. The V gene is TRBV4-1, the J gene TRBJ2-7, with TRBD2 identical over 9 bases. This receptor was identified in a girl aged 2 to 10 with cystic fibrosis. The sample comprised blood. The CDR3 region has the DNA TGCGCCAGCAGCCAGGATTGGACTAGCGTGACCTACGAGCAGTACTTC. This translates into CASSQDWTSVTYEQYF.